This record concerns one T cell receptor beta chain sequence. This entry is derived from a study of blood T cell repertoires in COVID-19. TCRdb keeps only in-frame clones here, not all; method: immunoSEQ multiplex PCR. This table has around 360,000 clones, around 87% appearing once. Germline V gene sequence: CDR1 MGHRA, CDR2 YSYEKL. After removal of 4 bases from V and 4 bases from J, the junction contained 7 bases not matched to a gene. The CDR3 runs 14 residues. The source is a man aged 40-49 years in a cohort exposed to, infected with or recovered from COVID-19 (not recorded which). The chain links TRBV4-1 to TRBJ2-7; 7 nucleotides match TRBD2. Sequenced sample: PBMCs or T cells enriched from blood (not recorded which). CDR3 sequence: CASSPTPAGYEQYF. CDR3 coding DNA: TGCGCCAGCAGCCCTACCCCAGCGGGGTACGAGCAGTACTTC.